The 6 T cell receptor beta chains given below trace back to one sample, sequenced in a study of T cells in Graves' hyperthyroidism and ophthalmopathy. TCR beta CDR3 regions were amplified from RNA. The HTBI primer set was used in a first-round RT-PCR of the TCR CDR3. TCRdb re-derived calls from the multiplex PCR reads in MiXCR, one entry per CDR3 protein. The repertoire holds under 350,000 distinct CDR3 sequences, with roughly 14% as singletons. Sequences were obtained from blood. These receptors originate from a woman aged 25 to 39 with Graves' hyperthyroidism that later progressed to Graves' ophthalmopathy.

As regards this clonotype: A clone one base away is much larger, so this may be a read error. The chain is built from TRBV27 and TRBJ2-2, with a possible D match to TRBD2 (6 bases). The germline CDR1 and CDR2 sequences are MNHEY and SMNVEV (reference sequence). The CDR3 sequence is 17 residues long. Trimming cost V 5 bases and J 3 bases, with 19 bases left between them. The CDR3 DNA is TGTGCCAGCAGTGACCATGCTAGCGAGCCGTACACCGGGGAGCTGTTTTTT. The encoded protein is CASSDHASEPYTGELFF.

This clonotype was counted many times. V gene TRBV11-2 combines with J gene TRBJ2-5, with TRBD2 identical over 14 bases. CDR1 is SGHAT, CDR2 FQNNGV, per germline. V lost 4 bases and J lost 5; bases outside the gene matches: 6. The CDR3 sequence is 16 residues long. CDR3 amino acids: CASSSTSGRVGETQYF. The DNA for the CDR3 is TGTGCCAGCAGCTCGACTAGCGGGAGGGTAGGGGAGACCCAGTACTTC.

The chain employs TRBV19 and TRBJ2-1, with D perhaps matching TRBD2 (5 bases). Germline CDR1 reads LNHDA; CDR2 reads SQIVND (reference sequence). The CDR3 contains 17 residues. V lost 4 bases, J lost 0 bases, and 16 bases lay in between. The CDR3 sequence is CASSTLLGVSSYNEQFF. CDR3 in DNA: TGTGCCAGTAGTACTCTACTGGGAGTGAGCTCCTACAATGAGCAGTTCTTC.

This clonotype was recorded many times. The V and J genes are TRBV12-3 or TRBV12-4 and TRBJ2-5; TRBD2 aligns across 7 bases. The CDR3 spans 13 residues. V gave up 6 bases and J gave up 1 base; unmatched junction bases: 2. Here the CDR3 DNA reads TGTGCCAGCAGATCTAGCGGCCAAGAGACCCAGTACTTC. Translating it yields CASRSSGQETQYF.

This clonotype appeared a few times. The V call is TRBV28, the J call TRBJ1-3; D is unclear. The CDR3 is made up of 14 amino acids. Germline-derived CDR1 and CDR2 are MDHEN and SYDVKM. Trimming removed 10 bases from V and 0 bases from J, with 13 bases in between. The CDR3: CAIKPQHSGNTIYF. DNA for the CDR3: TGTGCCATCAAGCCCCAGCACTCTGGAAACACCATATATTTT.

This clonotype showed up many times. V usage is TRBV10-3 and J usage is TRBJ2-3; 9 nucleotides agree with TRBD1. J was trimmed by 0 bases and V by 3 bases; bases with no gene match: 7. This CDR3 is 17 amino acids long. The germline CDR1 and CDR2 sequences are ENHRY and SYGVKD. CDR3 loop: CAISDRTGDLSTDTQYF. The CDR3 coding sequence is TGTGCCATCAGTGACCGGACAGGGGACCTTAGCACAGATACGCAGTATTTT.